A selection of T cell receptor beta chains follows, all from one sample in a study of blood T cell repertoires in COVID-19. Assay: immunoSEQ multiplex PCR; the TCRdb copy retains only in-frame clones and omits some. The sample has some 400,000 clones; 70% to 90% are singletons. The sample was PBMCs or T cells enriched from blood (not recorded which). These TCRs come from a man aged 30-40 years who had recovered from COVID-19. Both conserved end residues are part of each CDR3. The order of the fields is D gene, clone size, J gene, V gene, CDR3 DNA, CDR3 protein. D genes are given only for firm matches. Clone size appears in some rows only: once, few, many, or a class for an expanded clone.

TRBD1 - TRBJ1-1 TRBV15 TGTGCCACCAGCAGAAGACAGGGGGCGAGCACTGAAGCTTTCTTT CATSRRQGASTEAFF
TRBD1 few TRBJ1-1 TRBV12-3/TRBV12-4 TGTGCCAGCAGTTTAGGACAGGGGAAAAAAGCTTTCTTT CASSLGQGKKAFF
- - TRBJ1-3 TRBV6-2/TRBV6-3 TGTGCCAGCAGTTACTCAGGGGTGTACACCATATATTTT CASSYSGVYTIYF
TRBD1 - TRBJ2-1 TRBV7-2 TGTGCCAGCAGCACCACCGGGACAGGGTTTGTCGATGAGCAGTTCTTC CASSTTGTGFVDEQFF
TRBD1 - TRBJ1-6 TRBV10-1 TGCGCCAGCAGTTCCGGGACAGGGAATTCACCCCTCCACTTT CASSSGTGNSPLHF
- - TRBJ2-3 TRBV19 TGTGCCAGTAGTATTTACGGGGATACGCAGTATTTT CASSIYGDTQYF
TRBD1 - TRBJ1-6 TRBV19 TGTGCCAGTAGTATCGGACAGGGGATGGCACCCCTCCACTTT CASSIGQGMAPLHF
TRBD1 - TRBJ1-3 TRBV30 TGTGCCTGGGCGACAGGGGGCTCTGGAAACACCATATATTTT CAWATGGSGNTIYF
TRBD1 - TRBJ1-5 TRBV19 TGTGCCAGTAGTATAGCCCACCTTAGACAGGGTAGAAGACAGCCCCAGCATTTT CASSIAHLRQGRRQPQHF
TRBD2 - TRBJ2-3 TRBV7-9 TGTGCCAGCAGCGAGACTAGCGGGGGCACAGATACGCAGTATTTT CASSETSGGTDTQYF
- - TRBJ1-6 TRBV9 TGTGCCAGCAGCGTAGCTACTGGGGGGGAGTCACCCCTCCACTTT CASSVATGGESPLHF